The 30 T cell receptor beta chains presented below share a single source sample, sequenced in a study of T cells in Graves' hyperthyroidism and ophthalmopathy. The CDR3 regions of TCR beta were amplified from RNA transcripts. The HTBI primer set served for first-round RT-PCR of the TCR CDR3. TCRdb processed the multiplex PCR reads anew with MiXCR; each CDR3 protein has one entry. The table has over 45,000 distinct CDR3 sequences, approximately 50% seen once; the top ten hold over 10%. The specimen was blood. These receptor sequences come from a woman aged 30 to 39 with Graves' ophthalmopathy.

On this clonotype: Sequence at one end of the junction differs from germline and may be a read error. The rearrangement links TRBV12-3 or TRBV12-4 to TRBJ1-2, with D possibly matching TRBD1 (5 bases). This CDR3 region has 14 residues. The CDR3 nucleotides are TGTGCCAGCAGTTTCGGGACCGAGAACTATGGCGACACCTTC. The encoded protein is CASSFGTENYGDTF.

This clonotype was seen many times. The rearrangement uses TRBV15 and TRBJ1-3; the D gene is possibly TRBD1 (5 bases). V was pared by 0 bases and J by 0 bases, with 9 bases between. The CDR3 totals 16 residues. The germline V gene has CDR1 LNHNV and CDR2 YYDKDF (reference sequence). The CDR3 sequence: CATSRDATASGNTIYF. DNA of the CDR3: TGTGCCACCAGCAGAGATGCGACAGCCTCTGGAAACACCATATATTTT. The entire variable domain, with the rest obtained from reference TRBV15 and TRBJ1-3, is as follows: DAMVIQNPRYQVTQFGKPVTLSCSQTLNHNVMYWYQQKSSQAPKLLFHYYDKDFNNEADTPDNFQSRRPNTSFCFLDIRSPGLGDTAMYLCATSRDATASGNTIYFGEGSWLTVV.

The V and J genes are TRBV2 and TRBJ1-2; D uncertain. Germline V gives CDR1 SNHLY, CDR2 FYNNEI. Trimming removed 3 bases from V and 3 bases from J, with 14 bases in between. This CDR3 is built from 15 residues. The CDR3 nucleotides are TGTGCCAGCAGTGAGGCCTACGAGCAGTACTATGGCTACACCTTC. Amino acid sequence: CASSEAYEQYYGYTF.

This clonotype was seen repeatedly, ten times or more. The chain combines TRBV20-1 with TRBJ1-4; 7 bases map to TRBD1. With 5 bases clipped from V and 7 bases from J, the junction kept 10 bases outside the gene matches. The CDR3 runs 14 residues. Germline-derived CDR1 and CDR2 are DFQATT and SNEGSKA (reference sequence). CDR3 loop: CSAPTGTATEKLFF. The CDR3 DNA reads TGCAGTGCTCCGACCGGGACAGCAACTGAAAAACTGTTTTTT.

This clonotype was counted at least ten times. V usage is TRBV5-8 and J usage is TRBJ2-3; TRBD2 is a possible D gene (6 bases). The length of the CDR3 is 15 residues. V was shortened by 2 bases and J by 0 bases, with 10 bases between the two germline ends. Germline CDR1 SGHTS, CDR2 YDEGEE. The CDR3 loop reads CASSFSGTSTDTQYF. CDR3 in DNA: TGTGCCAGCAGCTTTAGCGGAACTAGCACAGATACGCAGTATTTT. The complete variable domain, with remaining parts taken from reference TRBV5-8 and TRBJ2-3, reads EAGVTQSPTHLIKTRGQQATLRCSPISGHTSVYWYQQALGLGLQFLLWYDEGEERNRGNFPPRFSGRQFPNYSSELNVNALELEDSALYLCASSFSGTSTDTQYFGPGTRLTVL.

The CDR3 protein is CSAVPGGDLRDTQYF. CDR3 coding DNA: TGCAGTGCCGTACCCGGGGGGGACTTACGAGATACGCAGTATTTT. V and J are TRBV20-1 and TRBJ2-3; the match to TRBD2 covers 8 bases. This CDR3 spans 15 amino acids. The trim removed 6 bases at V and 5 bases at J, leaving 13 bases unmatched. Germline V gene lookup returns CDR1 DFQATT and CDR2 SNEGSKA (reference sequence).

This sequence joins TRBV9 and TRBJ2-7; 9 nucleotides agree with TRBD1. This CDR3 is built from 16 residues. Germline trimming cut 4 bases from V and 1 base from J; bases unmatched to any gene: 9. From germline, CDR1 is SGDLS and CDR2 YYNGEE. The CDR3 coding sequence is TGTGCCAGCAGCCAACTTCCGGGACAGGGTTCCTACGAGCAGTACTTC. Translation: CASSQLPGQGSYEQYF. Full variable domain (missing parts from reference TRBV9 and TRBJ2-7): DSGVTQTPKHLITATGQRVTLRCSPRSGDLSVYWYQQSLDQGLQFLIQYYNGEERAKGNILERFSAQQFPDLHSELNLSSLELGDSALYFCASSQLPGQGSYEQYFGPGTRLTVT.

This clonotype showed up many times. The V gene is TRBV18, the J gene TRBJ2-7; D gene ambiguous. The CDR3 length is 14 residues. CDR1 is KGHSH, CDR2 LQKENI, per germline. Deletions cut 2 bases from V and 0 bases from J, with 8 bases between. The CDR3 loop reads CASSPGTASYEQYF. CDR3 nucleotides: TGTGCCAGCTCACCAGGCACTGCCTCCTACGAGCAGTACTTC.

The genes are TRBV7-3 and TRBJ1-5; 9 bases align to TRBD1. V trimming: 4 bases; J trimming: 2 bases; junction bases outside the gene matches: 3. There are 15 residues in the CDR3. Germline V lookup: CDR1 SGHTA, CDR2 FQGTGA. The CDR3: CASSSRDRGNQPQHF. The CDR3 nucleotides read TGTGCCAGCAGCTCCCGGGACAGGGGCAATCAGCCCCAGCATTTT.

The chain has TRBV16 and TRBJ2-1; no clear D. Trimming removed 0 bases from V and 1 base from J, with 1 base in between. This CDR3 region has 13 residues. In germline, CDR1 is KGHSY, CDR2 FQNENV. The DNA of the CDR3 is TGTGCCAGCAGCCAATCGTCCTACAATGAGCAGTTCTTC. As protein: CASSQSSYNEQFF.

This chain uses TRBV7-6 with TRBJ2-2; perhaps TRBD2 as D (5 bases). Trimming pared 4 bases from V and 7 bases from J, leaving 10 bases between. This CDR3 comprises 13 residues. Germline V CDR1 and CDR2: SGHVS, FNYEAQ. Written as DNA, the CDR3 is TGTGCCAGCAGCTCTCTCGGGAACGGGGAGCTGTTTTTT. It yields the protein CASSSLGNGELFF. Full variable domain (rest looked up from reference TRBV7-6 and TRBJ2-2): GAGVSQSPRYKVTKRGQDVALRCDPISGHVSLYWYRQALGQGPEFLTYFNYEAQQDKSGLPNDRFSAERPEGSISTLTIQRTEQRDSAMYRCASSSLGNGELFFGEGSRLTVL.

This clonotype was counted once. Its ends do not fully match the called genes, so a read error is possible. The rearrangement uses TRBV7-2 and TRBJ2-1; TRBD1 matches at 9 bases. The CDR3 sequence is 13 residues long. CDR1 SGHTA and CDR2 FQGNSA come from the germline V gene. The CDR3 coding sequence is TGTGCCAGCAGCCGGGGGACAGGGAATGAACAGTTCTTC. Its translation is CASSRGTGNEQFF.

In regard to this clonotype: A much larger clone is a single base away; this may be a read error. The chain employs TRBV28 and TRBJ1-5; tentative D call: TRBD1 (5 bases). The CDR3 totals 16 residues. Trimming stripped 7 bases from V and 0 bases from J, with 16 bases between. Germline V CDR1 and CDR2: MDHEN, SYDVKM. In DNA, the CDR3 is TGTGCCAGCACTACTGCGGGGGACTATAGCAATCAGCCCCAGCATTTT. Residues: CASTTAGDYSNQPQHF.

The chain joins TRBV24-1 to TRBJ2-1, with 15 bases identical to TRBD2. This CDR3 spans 18 amino acids. After removal of 0 bases from V and 7 bases from J, the junction contained 6 bases not matched to a gene. Germline V gene data show CDR1 as KGHDR and CDR2 as SFDVKD. As DNA, the CDR3 is TGTGCCACCAGTGATTTGAGGACTAGCGGGAGGGCCGGGAATGAGCAGTTCTTC. It is translated as CATSDLRTSGRAGNEQFF.

The chain couples TRBV6-5 to TRBJ2-3; 7 bases map to TRBD2. CDR3 size: 15 residues. The V gene end was trimmed by 5 bases and the J gene end by 1 base; junction bases not matched to a gene: 6. Germline CDR1 reads MNHEY; CDR2 reads SVGAGI. The CDR3: CASSPGLIGTDTQYF. The DNA of the CDR3 is TGTGCCAGCAGTCCGGGACTAATCGGCACAGATACGCAGTATTTT.

This clonotype was detected ten times or more. The chain combines TRBV2 with TRBJ1-5; TRBD1 agrees at 10 bases. Trimming removed 6 bases from V and 5 bases from J; junction bases left unmatched: 7. The CDR3 spans 15 residues. Germline V gene lookup returns CDR1 SNHLY and CDR2 FYNNEI. The CDR3 region is CASSQGQGNHQPQHF. In nucleotides, the CDR3 is TGTGCCAGCAGCCAGGGACAGGGGAATCATCAGCCCCAGCATTTT.

This clonotype was observed at least ten times. J is TRBJ1-5 and V is TRBV2; the D is unclear. The CDR3 consists of 13 residues. The germline V and J ends were trimmed by 4 bases and 5 bases, with 9 bases remaining between them. Germline CDR1 reads SNHLY; CDR2 reads FYNNEI. CDR3 coding DNA: TGTGCCAGCAGTGTGGATGGGCATCAGCCCCAGCATTTT. Translation gives CASSVDGHQPQHF. The full variable domain, completed using reference TRBV2 and TRBJ1-5, is EPEVTQTPSHQVTQMGQEVILRCVPISNHLYFYWYRQILGQKVEFLVSFYNNEISEKSEIFDDQFSVERPDGSNFTLKIRSTKLEDSAMYFCASSVDGHQPQHFGDGTRLSIL.

V is TRBV2 and J is TRBJ2-5; D gene uncertain. This CDR3 contains 14 residues. Trimming removed 2 bases from V and 0 bases from J, with 7 bases in between. CDR1 is SNHLY, CDR2 FYNNEI, per germline. The CDR3 is CASSEYVYQETQYF. The CDR3 DNA is TGTGCCAGCAGTGAATACGTGTACCAAGAGACCCAGTACTTC. The full variable domain, its missing parts supplied by reference TRBV2 and TRBJ2-5, is EPEVTQTPSHQVTQMGQEVILRCVPISNHLYFYWYRQILGQKVEFLVSFYNNEISEKSEIFDDQFSVERPDGSNFTLKIRSTKLEDSAMYFCASSEYVYQETQYFGPGTRLLVL.

This clonotype came up once. Since a much larger clone is just one base distant, this may be a read error. Given the absence of the conserved phenylalanine or tryptophan at the CDR3 end, a read error is likely. The chain combines TRBV24-1 with TRBJ2-7; 7 bases map to TRBD1. The CDR3 totals 14 residues. Germline CDR1 reads KGHDR; CDR2 reads SFDVKD. The CDR3 DNA reads TGTGCCAGCAGTTTCCCGGACAGGTACTACGAGCAGTACTTA. Amino acids: CASSFPDRYYEQYL.

This clonotype was seen at least ten times. This chain uses TRBV5-1 with TRBJ1-1, with 8 bases lining up with TRBD1. The V segment lost 3 bases and the J segment 1 base; nucleotides outside the gene matches: 5. The CDR3 is made up of 15 amino acids. Germline lookup yields CDR1 SGHRS and CDR2 YFSETQ. CDR3 in amino acids: CASSSWTGTNTEAFF. CDR3 sequence (DNA): TGCGCCAGCAGCTCCTGGACAGGGACGAACACTGAAGCTTTCTTT.

There are many counts of this clonotype. The V and J genes are TRBV6-1 and TRBJ2-6; D may be TRBD1 (6 bases). V gave up 6 bases and J gave up 0 bases, with 12 bases separating them. This CDR3 is built from 16 residues. Germline CDR1 MNHNS, CDR2 SASEGT. The CDR3 loop reads CASSETGYSGANVLTF. The CDR3 DNA sequence: TGTGCCAGCAGCGAAACAGGGTACTCTGGGGCCAACGTCCTGACTTTC.

Many counts were recorded for this clonotype. J is TRBJ2-1 and V is TRBV20-1; 7 positions match TRBD1. CDR3 size: 12 residues. With 4 bases clipped from V and 5 bases from J, the junction kept 2 bases outside the gene matches. Germline V lookup: CDR1 DFQATT, CDR2 SNEGSKA (reference sequence). The CDR3 DNA is TGCAGTGCTACCAGGGGGAACAATGAGCAGTTCTTC. It encodes CSATRGNNEQFF.

Note on this clonotype: One end of the junction is discordant with germline, which a read error may explain. The CDR3 is CAGSLALGETQYF. The CDR3 nucleotides are TGTGCCGGCAGCTTAGCCCTGGGGGAGACCCAGTACTTC. The chain couples TRBV7-3 to TRBJ2-5, with unresolved D. Looked up from germline, CDR1 is SGHTA and CDR2 is FQGTGA. This CDR3 has 13 residues.

This clonotype was recorded many times. The genes are TRBV6-5 and TRBJ2-3; TRBD2 aligns across 9 bases. This CDR3 has 15 residues. Germline trimming cut 5 bases from V and 1 base from J; bases unmatched to any gene: 4. Germline V gives CDR1 MNHEY, CDR2 SVGAGI. CDR3 sequence reads: CASSPVAGGTDTQYF. DNA for the CDR3: TGTGCCAGCAGTCCCGTAGCGGGGGGCACAGATACGCAGTATTTT.

With respect to this clonotype: As the CDR3 is not closed by the conserved phenylalanine or tryptophan, this likely results from a read error. The chain employs TRBV9 and TRBJ2-5; 7 bases map to TRBD2. Germline values: CDR1 SGDLS, CDR2 YYNGEE. The CDR3 covers 13 residues. With V trimmed by 5 bases and J by 7 bases, 8 bases remained unmatched. The CDR3 DNA follows: TGTGCCAGCAGTAGAACGGGGGGTCGGACCCAGTACTGC. Translation gives CASSRTGGRTQYC.

At least ten counts were recorded for this clonotype. At one end, the junction sequence differs from germline, possibly due to a read error. The chain carries TRBV5-1 and TRBJ2-1; either TRBD1 or TRBD2 may supply D (6 bases each). The CDR3 contains 14 residues. Germline lookup yields CDR1 SGHRS and CDR2 YFSETQ. This CDR3 is CASSARGQYSEQFF. The CDR3, as DNA: TGCGCCAGCAGCGCTCGGGGGCAGTACAGTGAGCAGTTCTTC.

This clonotype was seen repeatedly, ten times or more. This may stem from a read error, because a much larger clone lies one nucleotide away. The V gene is TRBV7-2, the J gene TRBJ1-4, with D perhaps TRBD1 (5 bases). CDR1 and CDR2 from the germline V gene are SGHTA and FQGNSA. CDR3 length: 18 amino acids. The CDR3 region is CASSLGGGTLTTNGKLFF. In DNA, the CDR3 is TGTGCCAGCAGCTTAGGTGGGGGGACTCTGACAACTAATGGAAAACTGTTTTTT. Looking up the rest from reference TRBV7-2 and TRBJ1-4 gives the full variable domain: GAGVSQSPSNKVTEKGKDVELRCDPISGHTALYWYRQSLGQGLEFLIYFQGNSAPDKSGLPSDRFSAERTGGSVSTLTIQRTQQEDSAVYLCASSLGGGTLTTNGKLFFGSGTQLSVL.

This clonotype was recorded at least ten times. The chain combines TRBV13 with TRBJ2-7; D unresolved. V lost 0 bases, J lost 10 bases, and 13 bases lay in between. The CDR3 runs 13 residues. Germline CDR1 is PRHDT and CDR2 is FYEKMQ (reference sequence). The CDR3 nucleotides read TGTGCCAGCAGCTTAGGTGCCCACGCCGTTCAGTACTTC. Translating it yields CASSLGAHAVQYF.

V usage is TRBV7-8 and J usage is TRBJ2-7; 14 positions agree with TRBD2. This CDR3 is 17 amino acids long. Looked up from germline, CDR1 is SGHVS and CDR2 is FQNEAQ. V was clipped by 1 base and J by 6 bases; unmatched bases: 8. The CDR3 nucleotides read TGTGCCAGCAGCTTAGAGGGACTAGCGGGGGCTAGCTCCGAGCAGTACTTC. Its protein product is CASSLEGLAGASSEQYF.

This clonotype has ten or more counts. V usage is TRBV12-3 or TRBV12-4 and J usage is TRBJ1-6; 10 bases fit TRBD1. V shed 9 bases, J shed 9 bases, and the junction held 8 bases outside the gene matches. The CDR3 has 14 amino acids. CDR3 loop: CASREGQGSSPLHF. CDR3 in DNA: TGTGCCAGTCGCGAGGGACAGGGGAGTTCACCCCTCCACTTT.